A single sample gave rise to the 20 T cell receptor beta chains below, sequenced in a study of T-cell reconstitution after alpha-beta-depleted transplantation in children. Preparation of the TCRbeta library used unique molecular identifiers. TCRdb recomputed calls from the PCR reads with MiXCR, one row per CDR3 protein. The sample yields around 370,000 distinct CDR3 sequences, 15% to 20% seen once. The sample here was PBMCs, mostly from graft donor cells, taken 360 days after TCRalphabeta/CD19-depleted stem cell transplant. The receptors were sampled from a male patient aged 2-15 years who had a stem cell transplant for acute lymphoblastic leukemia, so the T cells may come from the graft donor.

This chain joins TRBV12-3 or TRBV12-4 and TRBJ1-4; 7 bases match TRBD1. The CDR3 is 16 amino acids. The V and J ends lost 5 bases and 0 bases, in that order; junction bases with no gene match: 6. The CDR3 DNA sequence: TGTGCCAGCAGTCACTCAGGGGGAGCAACTAATGAAAAACTGTTTTTT. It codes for CASSHSGGATNEKLFF.

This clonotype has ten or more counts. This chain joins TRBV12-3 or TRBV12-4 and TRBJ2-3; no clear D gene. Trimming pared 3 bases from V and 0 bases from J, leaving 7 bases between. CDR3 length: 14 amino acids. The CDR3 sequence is CASSLWISTDTQYF. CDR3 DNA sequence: TGTGCCAGCAGTTTGTGGATTAGCACAGATACGCAGTATTTT.

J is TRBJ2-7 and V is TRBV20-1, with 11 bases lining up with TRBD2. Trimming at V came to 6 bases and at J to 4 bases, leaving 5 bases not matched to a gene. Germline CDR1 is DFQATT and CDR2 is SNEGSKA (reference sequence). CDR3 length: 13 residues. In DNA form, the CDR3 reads TGCAGTGCCACTAGCGGGAGAGGTTACGAGCAGTACTTC. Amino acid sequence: CSATSGRGYEQYF.

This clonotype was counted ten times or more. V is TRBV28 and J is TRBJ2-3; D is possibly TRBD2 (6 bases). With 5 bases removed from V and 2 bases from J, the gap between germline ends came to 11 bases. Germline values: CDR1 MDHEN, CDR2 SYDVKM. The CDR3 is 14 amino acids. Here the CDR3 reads CASSRRGPTDTQYF. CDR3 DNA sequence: TGTGCCAGCAGTAGGAGGGGACCCACAGATACGCAGTATTTT.

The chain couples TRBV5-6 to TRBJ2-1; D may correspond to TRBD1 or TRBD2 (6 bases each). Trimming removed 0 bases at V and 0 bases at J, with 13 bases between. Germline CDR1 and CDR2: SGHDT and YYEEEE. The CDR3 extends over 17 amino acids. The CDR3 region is CASSLEGGLLSYNEQFF. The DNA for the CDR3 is TGTGCCAGCAGCTTGGAGGGGGGACTCCTCTCCTACAATGAGCAGTTCTTC.

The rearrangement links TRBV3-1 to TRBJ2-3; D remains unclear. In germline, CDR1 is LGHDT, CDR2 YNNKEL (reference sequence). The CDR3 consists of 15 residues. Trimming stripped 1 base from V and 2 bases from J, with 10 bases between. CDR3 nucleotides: TGTGCCAGCAGCCAAGGTCCGCTAATCACAGATACGCAGTATTTT. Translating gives CASSQGPLITDTQYF.

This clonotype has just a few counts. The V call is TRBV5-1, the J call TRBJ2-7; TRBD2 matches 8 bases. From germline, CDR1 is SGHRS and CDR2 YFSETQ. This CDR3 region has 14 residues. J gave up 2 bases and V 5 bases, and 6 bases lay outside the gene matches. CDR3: CASRSSGGAYEQYF. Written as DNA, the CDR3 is TGCGCCAGCAGATCCTCGGGGGGGGCCTACGAGCAGTACTTC. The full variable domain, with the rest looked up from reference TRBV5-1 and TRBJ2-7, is KAGVTQTPRYLIKTRGQQVTLSCSPISGHRSVSWYQQTPGQGLQFLFEYFSETQRNKGNFPGRFSGRQFSNSRSEMNVSTLELGDSALYLCASRSSGGAYEQYFGPGTRLTVT.

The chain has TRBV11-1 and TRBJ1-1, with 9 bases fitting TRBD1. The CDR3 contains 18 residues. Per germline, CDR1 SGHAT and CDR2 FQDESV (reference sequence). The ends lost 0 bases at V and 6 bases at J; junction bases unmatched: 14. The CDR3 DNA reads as TGTGCCAGCAGCTTAGCGCTGTCCGGGACAGGGTTGTTTCCTGAAGCTTTCTTT. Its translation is CASSLALSGTGLFPEAFF. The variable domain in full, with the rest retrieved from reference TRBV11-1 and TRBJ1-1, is EAEVAQSPRYKITEKSQAVAFWCDPISGHATLYWYRQILGQGPELLVQFQDESVVDDSQLPKDRFSAERLKGVDSTLKIQPAELGDSAMYLCASSLALSGTGLFPEAFFGQGTRLTVV.

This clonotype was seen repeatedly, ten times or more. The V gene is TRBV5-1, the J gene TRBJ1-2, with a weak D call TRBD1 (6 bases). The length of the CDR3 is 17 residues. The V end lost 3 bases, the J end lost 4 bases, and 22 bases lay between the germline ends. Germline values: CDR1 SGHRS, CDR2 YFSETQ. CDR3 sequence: CASSSIPPSDRFYGYTF. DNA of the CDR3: TGCGCCAGCAGCTCGATTCCGCCCAGTGACAGGTTCTATGGCTACACCTTC.

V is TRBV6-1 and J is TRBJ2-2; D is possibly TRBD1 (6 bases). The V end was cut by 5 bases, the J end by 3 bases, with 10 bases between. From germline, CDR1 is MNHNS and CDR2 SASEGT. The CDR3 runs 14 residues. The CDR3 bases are TGTGCCAGCAGTCCCTACAGGGACACCGGGGAGCTGTTTTTT. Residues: CASSPYRDTGELFF.

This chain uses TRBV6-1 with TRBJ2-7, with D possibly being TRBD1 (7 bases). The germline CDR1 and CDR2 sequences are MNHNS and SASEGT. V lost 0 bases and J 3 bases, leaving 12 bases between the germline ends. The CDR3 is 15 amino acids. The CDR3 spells CASSEAEGAFYEQYF. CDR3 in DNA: TGTGCCAGCAGTGAAGCGGAGGGGGCTTTCTACGAGCAGTACTTC.

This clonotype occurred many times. CDR3 bases: TGTGCCAGCACCTCGACAGGCCCTCGCCAAGAGACCCAGTACTTC. It specifies CASTSTGPRQETQYF. The gene calls are TRBV7-9 and TRBJ2-5; a weak D match, TRBD1 (6 bases). The germline V gene encodes CDR1 SEHNR and CDR2 FQNEAQ (reference sequence). The CDR3 runs to 15 residues. The V end was cut by 7 bases, the J end by 1 base, with 16 bases between.

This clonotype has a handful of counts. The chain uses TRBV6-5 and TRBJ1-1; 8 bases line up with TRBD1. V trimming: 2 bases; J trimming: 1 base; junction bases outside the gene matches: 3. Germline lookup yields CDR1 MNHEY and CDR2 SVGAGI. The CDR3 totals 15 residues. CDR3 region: CASSYPGGANTEAFF. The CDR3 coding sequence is TGTGCCAGCAGTTACCCAGGGGGCGCGAACACTGAAGCTTTCTTT.

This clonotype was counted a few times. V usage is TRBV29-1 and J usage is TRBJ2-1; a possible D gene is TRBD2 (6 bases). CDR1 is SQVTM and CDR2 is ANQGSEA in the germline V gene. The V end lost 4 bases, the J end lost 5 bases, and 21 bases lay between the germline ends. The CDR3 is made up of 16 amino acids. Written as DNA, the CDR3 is TGCAGCGTTGCCCCCTCCCCGGGACTCCTAGACAATGAGCAGTTCTTC. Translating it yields CSVAPSPGLLDNEQFF.

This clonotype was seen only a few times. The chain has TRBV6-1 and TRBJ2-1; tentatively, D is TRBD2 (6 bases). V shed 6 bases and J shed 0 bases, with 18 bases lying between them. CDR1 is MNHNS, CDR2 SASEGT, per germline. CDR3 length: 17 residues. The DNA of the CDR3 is TGTGCCAGCAGGCCACTAATGGGACTCAGCTCCTACAATGAGCAGTTCTTC. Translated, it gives CASRPLMGLSSYNEQFF.

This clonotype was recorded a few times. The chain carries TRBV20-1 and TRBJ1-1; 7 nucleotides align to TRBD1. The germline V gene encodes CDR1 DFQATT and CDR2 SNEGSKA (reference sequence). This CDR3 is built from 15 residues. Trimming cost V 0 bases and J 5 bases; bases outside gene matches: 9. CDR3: CSARDSQGVLTEAFF. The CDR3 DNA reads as TGCAGTGCTAGAGATTCTCAGGGGGTGTTGACTGAAGCTTTCTTT.

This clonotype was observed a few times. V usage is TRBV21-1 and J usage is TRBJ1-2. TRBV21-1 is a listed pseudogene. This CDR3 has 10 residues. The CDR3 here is CARVSEGYTF. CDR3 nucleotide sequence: TGTGCCAGAGTATCGGAAGGCTACACCTTC.

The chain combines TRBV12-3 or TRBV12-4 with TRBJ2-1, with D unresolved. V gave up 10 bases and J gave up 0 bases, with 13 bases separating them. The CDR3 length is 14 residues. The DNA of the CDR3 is TGTGCCACCGGCGACATAAGCTCCTACAATGAGCAGTTCTTC. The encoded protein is CATGDISSYNEQFF.

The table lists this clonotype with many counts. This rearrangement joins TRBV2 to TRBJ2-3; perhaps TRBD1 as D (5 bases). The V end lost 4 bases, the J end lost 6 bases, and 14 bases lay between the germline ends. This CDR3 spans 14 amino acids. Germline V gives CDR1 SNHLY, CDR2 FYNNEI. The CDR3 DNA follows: TGTGCCAGCAGTGCAGTCAGGGTGGGGGATACGCAGTATTTT. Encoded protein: CASSAVRVGDTQYF.

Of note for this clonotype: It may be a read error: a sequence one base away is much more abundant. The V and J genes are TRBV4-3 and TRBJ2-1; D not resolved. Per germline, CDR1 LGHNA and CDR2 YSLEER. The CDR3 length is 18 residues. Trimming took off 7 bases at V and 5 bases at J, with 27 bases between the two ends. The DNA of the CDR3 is TGCGCCAGCACGTATGACATCCAGAGGCTCGTAGCTGACAATGAGCAGTTCTTC. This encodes CASTYDIQRLVADNEQFF.